The clone carrying this T cell receptor (beta chain) showed up just a few times. The data originate from a study of blood T cell repertoires in COVID-19. In the study overall: Sites across the United States, Italy and Spain contributed samples from acute and convalescent COVID-19. PBMCs, B-cell-depleted T cells, or T cells were the source of the cDNA or gDNA that made up the material.

Original handling: Amplification of reference gene primers provided the estimated nucleated cell counts. Sequenced by immunoSEQ multiplex PCR; TCRdb stores in-frame clones only, minus some. V, J and clone size reflect that table, while D and trimming were determined from the DNA. Among around 260,000 clones listed, approximately 90% were seen once. This CDR3 spans 17 amino acids. Germline lookup yields CDR1 LNHDA and CDR2 SQIVND (reference sequence). V trimming: 6 bases; J trimming: 7 bases; junction bases outside the gene matches: 15. The TCR was taken from a woman in her twenties or thirties with active or convalescent COVID-19. This chain connects TRBV19 to TRBJ2-1; 10 nucleotides agree with TRBD2. The sequenced sample consisted of peripheral blood. CDR3 loop: CASSSVLIAGGLNEQFF. CDR3 DNA sequence: TGTGCCAGTAGCTCCGTCTTGATAGCGGGGGGATTGAATGAGCAGTTCTTC.